The 3 T cell receptor beta chains listed next were all sequenced from one sample in a study of T cells in Graves' hyperthyroidism and ophthalmopathy. The investigators amplified TCR beta CDR3 regions from RNA transcripts. First-round RT-PCR targeting the TCR CDR3 was performed with the HTBI primer set. Each CDR3 protein is one row after TCRdb ran MiXCR on the multiplex PCR reads. The sample carries over 500,000 distinct CDR3 sequences, approximately 48% recorded once. Sequencing was carried out using peripheral blood or thyroid tissue (not recorded which). These receptors came from an adult woman with Graves' disease, either hyperthyroidism or ophthalmopathy (not recorded which).

The CDR3 is CASSRTGGSSNQPQHF. The DNA for the CDR3 is TGCGCCAGCAGTCGCACAGGGGGATCGAGCAATCAGCCCCAGCATTTT. The V gene is TRBV5-1, the J gene TRBJ1-5; 8 bases match TRBD1. The CDR3 extends over 16 amino acids. The trim removed 5 bases at V and 1 base at J, leaving 8 bases unmatched. CDR1 is SGHRS and CDR2 is YFSETQ in the germline V gene.

This chain joins TRBV15 and TRBJ1-5; no definite D call. Germline CDR1 LNHNV, CDR2 YYDKDF (reference sequence). The CDR3 consists of 15 residues. V was pared by 1 base and J by 0 bases, with 7 bases between. The chain's CDR3 is CATSRVGNSNQPQHF. The DNA for the CDR3 is TGTGCCACCAGCAGAGTGGGTAATAGCAATCAGCCCCAGCATTTT.

The V and J genes are TRBV7-2 and TRBJ2-6; 7 bases align to TRBD2. This CDR3 contains 15 residues. Looked up from germline, CDR1 is SGHTA and CDR2 is FQGNSA. Losses at the gene ends were 5 bases for V and 0 bases for J; bases not matched to a gene: 1. The CDR3, as DNA: TGTGCCAGCAGCACGGGGGGCTCTGGGGCCAACGTCCTGACTTTC. It encodes CASSTGGSGANVLTF.